The T cell receptor (beta chain) described here comes from a study of CD8 T cells in ankylosing spondylitis. There are a few counts of this clonotype. Its target is unknown. Germline-derived CDR1 and CDR2 are SGHTA and FQGNSA. V dropped 3 bases and J dropped 7 bases, with 15 bases sitting between them. The CDR3 is made up of 14 amino acids. Study-wide results and caveats: Within matched ankylosing spondylitis synovial fluid, disease-linked clones were reportedly significantly enriched. Several highly homologous variants made up a TCR beta motif that seemed to typify ankylosing spondylitis blood.

TCR beta libraries were made by quantitative 5'-RACE with molecular barcodes. TCRdb re-called the 5' RACE reads with MiXCR, one entry per CDR3 protein. The table shows more than 650,000 distinct CDR3 sequences, with about 12% occurring only once. Material for sequencing was blood, either unsorted or a sorted T cell fraction (not recorded which). The sequence was collected from a male donor with ankylosing spondylitis. The genes are TRBV7-2 and TRBJ1-1, with a possible D match to TRBD1 (5 bases). The chain's CDR3 is CASSLNQGGNEAFF. In nucleotides, the CDR3 is TGTGCCAGCAGCTTGAATCAGGGTGGGAATGAAGCTTTCTTT.